The next 15 T cell receptor beta chains were all read from a single sample in a study of blood T cell repertoires in COVID-19. The method was immunoSEQ multiplex PCR; TCRdb's version includes in-frame clones alone and lacks a portion of them. This table has more than 200,000 clones, around nine tenths appearing once. Input material: PBMCs or T cells enriched from blood (not recorded which). Receptor source: a woman aged 45-65 years who had recovered from COVID-19.

This chain links TRBV12-3 or TRBV12-4 with TRBJ2-7; weak D call: TRBD2 (5 bases). This CDR3 has 13 amino acids. V was pared by 6 bases and J by 9 bases, with 18 bases between. CDR3: CASSLELLRGQYF. In nucleotides, the CDR3 is TGTGCCAGCAGCCTGGAACTTCTACGGGGGCAGTACTTC.

Concerning this clone: Its ends do not fully match the called genes, so a read error is possible. The genes are TRBV18 and TRBJ1-3; D may be TRBD1 (6 bases). The length of the CDR3 is 14 residues. Germline CDR1 KGHSH, CDR2 LQKENI. As DNA, the CDR3 is TGTGCCAGCTCCCCACGACAGGATACAAACACCATATATTTT. Translated, it gives CASSPRQDTNTIYF.

The V and J genes are TRBV5-1 and TRBJ1-2, with 7 bases fitting TRBD1. This CDR3 comprises 15 residues. J was trimmed by 7 bases and V by 0 bases; bases with no gene match: 9. From germline, CDR1 is SGHRS and CDR2 YFSETQ. In DNA, the CDR3 is TGCGCCAGCAGCTTGGCGACAGGGATAGATTCTGGCTACACCTTC. Its translation is CASSLATGIDSGYTF. The variable domain in full, with the rest retrieved from reference TRBV5-1 and TRBJ1-2, is KAGVTQTPRYLIKTRGQQVTLSCSPISGHRSVSWYQQTPGQGLQFLFEYFSETQRNKGNFPGRFSGRQFSNSRSEMNVSTLELGDSALYLCASSLATGIDSGYTFGSGTRLTVV.

This sequence joins TRBV29-1 and TRBJ2-7; no reliable D call. The ends were cut back, 6 bases at V and 1 base at J, with 16 bases in the middle. The CDR3 has 14 amino acids. Germline loops: CDR1 SQVTM, CDR2 ANQGSEA. CDR3 loop: CSVTAPGRSYEQYF. As DNA, the CDR3 is TGCAGCGTAACCGCGCCAGGCAGATCCTACGAGCAGTACTTC.

The chain joins TRBV6-5 to TRBJ1-4; D is undetermined. Germline values: CDR1 MNHEY, CDR2 SVGAGI. The CDR3 extends over 15 amino acids. The V end lost 2 bases, the J end lost 4 bases, and 11 bases lay between the germline ends. The CDR3 is CASSYRGARNEKLFF. The CDR3 coding sequence is TGTGCCAGCAGTTACCGGGGTGCCCGTAATGAAAAACTGTTTTTT.

The CDR3 is CASSQDWGGGRAFF. CDR3 nucleotide sequence: TGTGCCAGCAGCCAAGATTGGGGCGGGGGGCGAGCTTTCTTT. This sequence joins TRBV3-1 (or the pseudogene TRBV3-2) and TRBJ1-1; TRBD1 might be the D (6 bases). The CDR3 spans 14 residues. CDR1 LGHDT and CDR2 YNNKEL come from the germline V gene (reference sequence). Trimming pared 0 bases from V and 10 bases from J, leaving 15 bases between.

The rearrangement uses TRBV5-8 and TRBJ1-5, with 11 bases lining up with TRBD1. This CDR3 comprises 17 residues. From germline, CDR1 is SGHTS and CDR2 YDEGEE. The V gene end was trimmed by 4 bases and the J gene end by 0 bases; junction bases not matched to a gene: 6. The CDR3 DNA reads TGTGCCAGCAGCCGGTGGGACAGGGGGAGTAGCAATCAGCCCCAGCATTTT. It specifies CASSRWDRGSSNQPQHF.

V usage is TRBV10-3 and J usage is TRBJ2-1; D is unclear. Germline assignment: CDR1 ENHRY and CDR2 SYGVKD. The CDR3 contains 13 residues. V lost 0 bases and J lost 7, with 7 bases in between. The CDR3 bases are TGTGCCATCAGTGAGTCGGAGCGAAATGAGCAGTTCTTC. Translation: CAISESERNEQFF.

This chain connects TRBV2 to TRBJ2-2; 9 nucleotides match TRBD1. Germline V gene lookup returns CDR1 SNHLY and CDR2 FYNNEI. Losses at the gene ends were 6 bases for V and 4 bases for J; bases not matched to a gene: 6. CDR3 length equals 15 residues. CDR3 DNA: TGTGCCAGCAGGACCGGGACAGGGCTCACCGGGGAGCTGTTTTTT. Its translation is CASRTGTGLTGELFF.

This clone was recorded only once. The chain joins TRBV12-3 or TRBV12-4 to TRBJ1-2; tentatively, D is TRBD1 (5 bases). Trimming cost V 5 bases and J 4 bases, with 11 bases left between them. The CDR3 totals 13 residues. This CDR3 reads CASSLRVFYGYTF. In DNA form, the CDR3 reads TGTGCCAGCAGTCTCAGGGTTTTCTATGGCTACACCTTC.

This clone was detected once. The chain joins TRBV28 to TRBJ1-1; D unresolved. The CDR3 consists of 13 residues. Looked up from germline, CDR1 is MDHEN and CDR2 is SYDVKM. The V and J ends lost 5 bases and 10 bases respectively, with 17 bases between them. Written as DNA, the CDR3 is TGTGCCAGCAGTACTCAATCCACAGTCGGAGCTTTCTTT. As protein: CASSTQSTVGAFF.

V usage is TRBV28 and J usage is TRBJ1-6; no clear D gene. Germline V gene lookup returns CDR1 MDHEN and CDR2 SYDVKM. This CDR3 region has 19 residues. With 1 base removed from V and 7 bases from J, the gap between germline ends came to 23 bases. CDR3 sequence reads: CASSLFPIKTREPNSPLHF. In nucleotides, the CDR3 is TGTGCCAGCAGTTTATTCCCAATAAAGACTCGGGAACCGAATTCACCCCTCCACTTT.

The V and J genes are TRBV30 and TRBJ2-7, with 8 bases identical to TRBD2. CDR1 is GTSNPN, CDR2 SVGIG, per germline (reference sequence). With 0 bases clipped from V and 8 bases from J, the junction kept 12 bases outside the gene matches. The CDR3 contains 15 residues. In DNA form, the CDR3 reads TGTGCCTGGAGTGTTCCGGGACTAGTTCTTTTTCAGCAGTACTTC. Translated: CAWSVPGLVLFQQYF. The entire variable domain, with the rest obtained from reference TRBV30 and TRBJ2-7, is as follows: SQTIHQWPATLVQPVGSPLSLECTVEGTSNPNLYWYRQAAGRGLQLLFYSVGIGQISSEVPQNLSASRPQDRQFILSSKKLLLSDSGFYLCAWSVPGLVLFQQYFGPGTRLTVT.

The rearrangement links TRBV27 to TRBJ1-2; a possible D gene is TRBD1 (5 bases). Germline loops: CDR1 MNHEY, CDR2 SMNVEV (reference sequence). Trimming removed 0 bases from V and 3 bases from J, with 14 bases in between. This CDR3 is 16 amino acids long. CDR3 region: CASSLSASGLDYGYTF. In DNA form, the CDR3 reads TGTGCCAGCAGTTTATCTGCGTCAGGGCTAGACTATGGCTACACCTTC.

J is TRBJ1-4 and V is TRBV10-1, with D possibly TRBD1 on 6 matching bases. CDR1 WNHNN and CDR2 SYGVQD come from the germline V gene (reference sequence). Deletions cut 5 bases from V and 17 bases from J, with 18 bases between. This CDR3 is built from 12 residues. The CDR3 region is CASSPRTDPRFF. The CDR3, as DNA: TGCGCCAGCAGTCCGAGGACAGACCCCAGATTTTTT.